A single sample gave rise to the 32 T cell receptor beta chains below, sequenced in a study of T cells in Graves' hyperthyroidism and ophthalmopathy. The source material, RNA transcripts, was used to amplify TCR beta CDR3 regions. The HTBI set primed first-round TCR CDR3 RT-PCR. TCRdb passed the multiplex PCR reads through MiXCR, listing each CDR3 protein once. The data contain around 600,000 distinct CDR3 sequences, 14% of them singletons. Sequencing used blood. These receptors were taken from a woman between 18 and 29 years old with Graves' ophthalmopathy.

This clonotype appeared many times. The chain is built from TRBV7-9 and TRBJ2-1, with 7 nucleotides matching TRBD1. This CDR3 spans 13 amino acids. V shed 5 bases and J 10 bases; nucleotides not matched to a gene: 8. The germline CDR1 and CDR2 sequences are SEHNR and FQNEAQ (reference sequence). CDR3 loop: CASSQNNRGEQFF. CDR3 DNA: TGTGCCAGCAGCCAAAATAACAGGGGAGAGCAGTTCTTC.

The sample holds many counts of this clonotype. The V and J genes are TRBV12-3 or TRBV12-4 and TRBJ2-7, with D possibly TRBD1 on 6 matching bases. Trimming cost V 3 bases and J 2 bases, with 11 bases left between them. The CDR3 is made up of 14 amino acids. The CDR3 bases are TGTGCCAGCAGTTTTTCAGGGGACACCTACGAGCAGTACTTC. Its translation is CASSFSGDTYEQYF.

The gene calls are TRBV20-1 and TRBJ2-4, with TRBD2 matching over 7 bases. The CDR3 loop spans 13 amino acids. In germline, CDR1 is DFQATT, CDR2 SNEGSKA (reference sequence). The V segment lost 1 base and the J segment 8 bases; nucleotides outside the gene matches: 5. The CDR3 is CSARAGLGDIQYF. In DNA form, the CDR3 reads TGCAGTGCTAGAGCCGGACTAGGGGACATTCAGTACTTC.

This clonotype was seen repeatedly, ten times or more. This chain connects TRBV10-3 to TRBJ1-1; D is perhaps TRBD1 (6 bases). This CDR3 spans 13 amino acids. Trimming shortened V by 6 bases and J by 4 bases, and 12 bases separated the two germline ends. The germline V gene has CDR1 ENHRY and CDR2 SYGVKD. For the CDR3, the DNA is TGTGCCATCAGGGAACAGGGTAGCACTGAAGCTTTCTTT. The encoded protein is CAIREQGSTEAFF.

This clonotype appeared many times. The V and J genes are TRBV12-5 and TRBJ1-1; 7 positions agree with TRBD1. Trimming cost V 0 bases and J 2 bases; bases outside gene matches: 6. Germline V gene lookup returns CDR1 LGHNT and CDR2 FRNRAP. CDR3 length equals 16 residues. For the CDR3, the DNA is TGTGCTAGTGGTTTGGTAAGGGGGGACAGTAACACTGAAGCTTTCTTT. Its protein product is CASGLVRGDSNTEAFF.

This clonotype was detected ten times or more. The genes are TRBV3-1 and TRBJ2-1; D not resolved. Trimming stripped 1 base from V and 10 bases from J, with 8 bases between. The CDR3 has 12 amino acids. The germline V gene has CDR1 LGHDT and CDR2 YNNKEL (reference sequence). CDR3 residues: CASSQATREQFF. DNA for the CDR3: TGTGCCAGCAGCCAAGCTACGCGGGAGCAGTTCTTC.

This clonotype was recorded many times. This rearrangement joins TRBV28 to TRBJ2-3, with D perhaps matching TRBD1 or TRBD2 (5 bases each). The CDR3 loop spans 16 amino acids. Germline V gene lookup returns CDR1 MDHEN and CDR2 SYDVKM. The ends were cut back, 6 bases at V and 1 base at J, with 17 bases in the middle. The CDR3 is CASSRGTQGGTDTQYF. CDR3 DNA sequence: TGTGCCAGCAGCCGAGGGACGCAGGGTGGCACAGATACGCAGTATTTT.

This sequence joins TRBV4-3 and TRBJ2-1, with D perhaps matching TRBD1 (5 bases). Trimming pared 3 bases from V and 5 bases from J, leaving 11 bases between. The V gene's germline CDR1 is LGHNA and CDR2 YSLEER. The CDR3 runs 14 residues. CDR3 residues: CASSQSRAHNEQFF. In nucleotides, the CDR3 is TGCGCCAGCAGCCAGAGCAGGGCCCACAATGAGCAGTTCTTC.

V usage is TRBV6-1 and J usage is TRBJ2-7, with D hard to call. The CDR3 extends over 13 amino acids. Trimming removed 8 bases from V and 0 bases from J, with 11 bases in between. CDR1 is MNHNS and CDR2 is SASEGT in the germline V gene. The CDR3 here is CASAQSYSYEQYF. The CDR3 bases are TGTGCCAGCGCCCAGAGTTACTCCTACGAGCAGTACTTC.

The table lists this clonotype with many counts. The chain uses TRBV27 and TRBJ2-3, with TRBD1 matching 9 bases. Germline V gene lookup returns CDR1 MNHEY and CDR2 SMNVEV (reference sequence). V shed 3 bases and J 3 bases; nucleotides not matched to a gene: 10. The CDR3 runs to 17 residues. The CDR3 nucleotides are TGTGCCAGCAGTTTTGGGACAGGGAGTTCACAAACAGATACGCAGTATTTT. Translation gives CASSFGTGSSQTDTQYF.

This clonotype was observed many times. CDR3 coding DNA: TGTGCCAGCAGTTACCCTCAACAGAGGGGAACTAGCGGCTCTAGCACAGATACGCAGTATTTT. This codes for CASSYPQQRGTSGSSTDTQYF. The V gene is TRBV6-2 or TRBV6-3, the J gene TRBJ2-3; TRBD2 matches 8 bases. CDR1 and CDR2 from the germline V gene are MNHEY and SVGEGT. J gave up 0 bases and V 2 bases, and 19 bases lay outside the gene matches. The CDR3 has 21 residues.

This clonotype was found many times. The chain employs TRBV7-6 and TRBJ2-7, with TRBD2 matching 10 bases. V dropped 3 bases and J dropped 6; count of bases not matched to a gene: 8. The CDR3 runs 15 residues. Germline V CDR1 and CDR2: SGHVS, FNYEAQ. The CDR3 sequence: CASSFRTSGIAEQYF. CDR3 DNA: TGTGCCAGCAGCTTTCGGACTAGCGGCATTGCCGAGCAGTACTTC.

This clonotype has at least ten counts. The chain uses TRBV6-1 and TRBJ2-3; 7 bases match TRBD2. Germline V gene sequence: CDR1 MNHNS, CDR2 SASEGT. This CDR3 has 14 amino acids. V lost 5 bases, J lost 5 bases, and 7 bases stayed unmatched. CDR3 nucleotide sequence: TGTGCCAGCAGTTCACCGGGAGGTGAAGATACGCAGTATTTT. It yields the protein CASSSPGGEDTQYF.

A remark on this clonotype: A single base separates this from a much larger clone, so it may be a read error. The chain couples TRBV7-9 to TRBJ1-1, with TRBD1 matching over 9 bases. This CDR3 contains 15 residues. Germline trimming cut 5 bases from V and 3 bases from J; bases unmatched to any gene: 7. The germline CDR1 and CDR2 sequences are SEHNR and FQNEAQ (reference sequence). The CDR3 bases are TGTGCCAGCAGCCCAAGGGACAGGGTGGACACTGAAGCTTTCTTT. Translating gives CASSPRDRVDTEAFF.

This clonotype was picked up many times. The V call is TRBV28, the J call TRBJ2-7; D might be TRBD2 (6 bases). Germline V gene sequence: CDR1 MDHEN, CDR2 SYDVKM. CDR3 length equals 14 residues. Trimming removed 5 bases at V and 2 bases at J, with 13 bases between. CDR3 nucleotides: TGTGCCAGCAGTCCTCTAGCGTTAACCTACGAGCAGTACTTC. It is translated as CASSPLALTYEQYF.

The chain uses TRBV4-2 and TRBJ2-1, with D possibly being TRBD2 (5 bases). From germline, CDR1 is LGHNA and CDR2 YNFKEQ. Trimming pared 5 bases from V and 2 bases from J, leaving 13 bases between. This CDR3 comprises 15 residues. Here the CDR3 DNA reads TGTGCCAGCAGCGTAGGGAGTATCGCCTACAATGAGCAGTTCTTC. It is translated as CASSVGSIAYNEQFF.

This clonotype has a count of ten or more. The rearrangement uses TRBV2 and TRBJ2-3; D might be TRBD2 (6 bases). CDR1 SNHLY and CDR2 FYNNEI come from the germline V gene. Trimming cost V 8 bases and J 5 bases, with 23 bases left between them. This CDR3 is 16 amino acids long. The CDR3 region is CASYFGGSAGGDTQYF. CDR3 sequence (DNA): TGTGCCAGCTATTTCGGGGGTAGCGCCGGGGGAGATACGCAGTATTTT. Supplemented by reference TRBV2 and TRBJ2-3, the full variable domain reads EPEVTQTPSHQVTQMGQEVILRCVPISNHLYFYWYRQILGQKVEFLVSFYNNEISEKSEIFDDQFSVERPDGSNFTLKIRSTKLEDSAMYFCASYFGGSAGGDTQYFGPGTRLTVL.

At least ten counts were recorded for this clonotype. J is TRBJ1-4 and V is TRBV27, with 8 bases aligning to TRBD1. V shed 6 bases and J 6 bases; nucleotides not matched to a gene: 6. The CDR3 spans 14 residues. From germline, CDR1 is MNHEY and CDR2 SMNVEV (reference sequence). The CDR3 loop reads CASSSGQADEKLFF. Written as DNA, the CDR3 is TGTGCCAGCAGCTCGGGACAGGCCGATGAAAAACTGTTTTTT.

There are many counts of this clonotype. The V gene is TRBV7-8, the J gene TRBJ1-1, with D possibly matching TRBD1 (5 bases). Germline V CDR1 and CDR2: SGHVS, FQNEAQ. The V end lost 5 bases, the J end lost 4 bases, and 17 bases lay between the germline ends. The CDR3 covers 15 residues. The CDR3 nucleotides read TGTGCCAGCAGCCCGCTGAGCCCTGGGGGCACTGAAGCTTTCTTT. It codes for CASSPLSPGGTEAFF.

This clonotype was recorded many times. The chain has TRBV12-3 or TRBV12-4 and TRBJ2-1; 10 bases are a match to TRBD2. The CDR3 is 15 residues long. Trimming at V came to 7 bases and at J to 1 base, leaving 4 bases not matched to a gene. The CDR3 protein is CASTELAGSYNEQFF. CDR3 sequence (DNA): TGTGCCAGCACCGAACTAGCGGGATCCTACAATGAGCAGTTCTTC.

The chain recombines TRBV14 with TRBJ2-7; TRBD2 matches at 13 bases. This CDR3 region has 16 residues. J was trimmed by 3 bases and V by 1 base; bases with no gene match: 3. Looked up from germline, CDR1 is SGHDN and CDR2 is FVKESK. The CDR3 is CASSQAGLAGVYEQYF. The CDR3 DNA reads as TGTGCCAGCAGCCAAGCAGGACTAGCGGGAGTCTACGAGCAGTACTTC. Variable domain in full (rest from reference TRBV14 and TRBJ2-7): EAGVTQFPSHSVIEKGQTVTLRCDPISGHDNLYWYRRVMGKEIKFLLHFVKESKQDESGMPNNRFLAERTGGTYSTLKVQPAELEDSGVYFCASSQAGLAGVYEQYFGPGTRLTVT.

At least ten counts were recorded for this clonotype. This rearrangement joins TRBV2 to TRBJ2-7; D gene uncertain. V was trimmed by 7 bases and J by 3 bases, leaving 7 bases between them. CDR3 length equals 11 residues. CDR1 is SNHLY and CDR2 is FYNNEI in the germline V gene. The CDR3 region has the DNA TGTGCCAGCAATCTCATCTACGAGCAGTACTTC. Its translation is CASNLIYEQYF. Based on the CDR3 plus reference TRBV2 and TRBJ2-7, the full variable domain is EPEVTQTPSHQVTQMGQEVILRCVPISNHLYFYWYRQILGQKVEFLVSFYNNEISEKSEIFDDQFSVERPDGSNFTLKIRSTKLEDSAMYFCASNLIYEQYFGPGTRLTVT.

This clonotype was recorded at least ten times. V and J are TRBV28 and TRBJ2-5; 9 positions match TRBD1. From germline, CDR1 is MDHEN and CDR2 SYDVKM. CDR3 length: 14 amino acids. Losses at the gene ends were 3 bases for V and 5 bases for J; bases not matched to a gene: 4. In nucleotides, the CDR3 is TGTGCCAGCAGTTTTTGGGGGACAGGGGAGACCCAGTACTTC. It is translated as CASSFWGTGETQYF.

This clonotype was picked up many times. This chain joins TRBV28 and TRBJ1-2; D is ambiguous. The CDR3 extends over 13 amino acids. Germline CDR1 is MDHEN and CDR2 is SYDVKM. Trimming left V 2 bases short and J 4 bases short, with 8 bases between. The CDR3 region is CASSLGRTYGYTF. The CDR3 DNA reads TGTGCCAGCAGTTTAGGCAGGACCTATGGCTACACCTTC.

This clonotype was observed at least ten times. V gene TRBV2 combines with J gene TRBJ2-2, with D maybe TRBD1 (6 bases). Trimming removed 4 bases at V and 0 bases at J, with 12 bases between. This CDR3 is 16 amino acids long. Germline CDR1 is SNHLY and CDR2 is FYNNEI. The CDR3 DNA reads TGTGCCAGCAGTGCCCAGGGGTTCCCGAACACCGGGGAGCTGTTTTTT. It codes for CASSAQGFPNTGELFF.

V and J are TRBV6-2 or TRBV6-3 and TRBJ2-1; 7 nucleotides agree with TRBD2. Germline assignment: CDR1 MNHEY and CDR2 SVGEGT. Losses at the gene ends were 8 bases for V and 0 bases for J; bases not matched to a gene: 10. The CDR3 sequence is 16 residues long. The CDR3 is CASWGSGMSSYNEQFF. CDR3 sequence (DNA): TGTGCCAGCTGGGGCAGCGGGATGAGCTCCTACAATGAGCAGTTCTTC.

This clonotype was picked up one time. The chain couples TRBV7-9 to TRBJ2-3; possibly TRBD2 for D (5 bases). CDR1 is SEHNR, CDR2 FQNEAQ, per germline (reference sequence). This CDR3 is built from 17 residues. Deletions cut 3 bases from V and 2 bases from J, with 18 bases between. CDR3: CASSLAASRTFTDTQYF. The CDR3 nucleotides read TGTGCCAGCAGCTTGGCGGCTAGCAGGACCTTCACAGATACGCAGTATTTT.

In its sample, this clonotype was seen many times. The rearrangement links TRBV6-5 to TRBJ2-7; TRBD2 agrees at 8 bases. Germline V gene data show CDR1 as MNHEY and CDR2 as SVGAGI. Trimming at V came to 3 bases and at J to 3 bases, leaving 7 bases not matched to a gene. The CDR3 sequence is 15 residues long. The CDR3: CASSYGGRSIYEQYF. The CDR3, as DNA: TGTGCCAGCAGTTATGGCGGGAGGTCTATCTACGAGCAGTACTTC.

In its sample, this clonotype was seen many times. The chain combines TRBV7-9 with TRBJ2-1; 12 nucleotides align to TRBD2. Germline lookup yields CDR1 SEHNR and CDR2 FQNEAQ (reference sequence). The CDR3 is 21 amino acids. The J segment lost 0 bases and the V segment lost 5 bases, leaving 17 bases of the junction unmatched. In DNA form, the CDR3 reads TGTGCCAGCAGCCCTCGGGGCTGGCTAGCGGGAGGGCTCAGCTCCTACAATGAGCAGTTCTTC. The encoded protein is CASSPRGWLAGGLSSYNEQFF.

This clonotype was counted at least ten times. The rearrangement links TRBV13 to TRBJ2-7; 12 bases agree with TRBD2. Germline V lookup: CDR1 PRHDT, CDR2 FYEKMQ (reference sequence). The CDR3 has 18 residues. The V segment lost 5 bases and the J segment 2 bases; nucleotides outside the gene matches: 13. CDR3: CASSPEGRLAGVTYEQYF. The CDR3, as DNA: TGTGCCAGCAGCCCAGAGGGGAGACTAGCGGGAGTCACCTACGAGCAGTACTTC.

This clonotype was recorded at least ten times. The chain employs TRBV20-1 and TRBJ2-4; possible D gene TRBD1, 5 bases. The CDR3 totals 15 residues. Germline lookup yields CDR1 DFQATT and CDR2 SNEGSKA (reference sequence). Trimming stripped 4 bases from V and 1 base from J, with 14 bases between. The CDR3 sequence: CSATNVGQAKNIQYF. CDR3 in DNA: TGCAGTGCTACAAATGTGGGGCAGGCCAAAAACATTCAGTACTTC.

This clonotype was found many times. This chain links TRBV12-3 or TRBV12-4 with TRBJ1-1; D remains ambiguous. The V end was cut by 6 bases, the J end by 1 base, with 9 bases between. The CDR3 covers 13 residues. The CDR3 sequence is CASRLRENTEAFF. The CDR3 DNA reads TGTGCCAGCAGGCTTCGGGAGAACACTGAAGCTTTCTTT.